This is a list of T cell receptor beta chains from one sample in a study of Ad26.COV2.S vaccination and SARS-CoV-2 variants. Libraries were prepared by immunoSEQ multiplex PCR; TCRdb keeps only in-frame clonotypes and omits some of them. The sample holds 300,000 to 400,000 clones, around 88% seen once. Material: peripheral blood, obtained in a trial of Ad26.COV2.S vaccine versus placebo. The receptor set was obtained from a person between 18 and 60 years old who received the Ad26.COV2.S COVID-19 vaccine or a placebo. CDR3s include the opening cysteine and the closing phenylalanine or tryptophan. A D gene is named only where the DNA matches it firmly. For some rows the clone size is stated as once, few or many, or as a class when expanded; others skip it.

D: -
V: TRBV7-9
J: TRBJ1-6
size: -
DNA: TGTGCCAGCAGCTATGGGCAGGGAGGATCACCCCTCCACTTT
CDR3: CASSYGQGGSPLHF

D: -
V: TRBV10-1
J: TRBJ2-7
size: once
DNA: TGCGCCAGCAGTGAGACTCGACTCGGCCACGAGCAGTACTTC
CDR3: CASSETRLGHEQYF

D: -
V: TRBV24-1
J: TRBJ2-3
size: -
DNA: TGTGCCACCAGTGATATCAAGGGGGGGCTACATGGAGCCACAGATACGCAGTATTTT
CDR3: CATSDIKGGLHGATDTQYF

D: -
V: TRBV2
J: TRBJ2-7
size: -
DNA: TGTGCCAGCAGTGCGGACGAGCAGTACTTC
CDR3: CASSADEQYF

D: TRBD1
V: TRBV19
J: TRBJ2-2
size: -
DNA: TGTGCCAGTAGTCCTCGGACAGGGGGCCTAGGCGGGGAGCTGTTTTTT
CDR3: CASSPRTGGLGGELFF

D: TRBD2
V: TRBV4-2
J: TRBJ2-3
size: -
DNA: TGTGCCAGCAGCCAAGAAGCTAGCGGGGGGGTCACAGATACGCAGTATTTT
CDR3: CASSQEASGGVTDTQYF

D: -
V: TRBV5-6
J: TRBJ1-2
size: -
DNA: TGTGCCAGCAGCTTGGCGGAAGTGAATAACTATGGCTACACCTTC
CDR3: CASSLAEVNNYGYTF

D: -
V: TRBV14
J: TRBJ2-5
size: -
DNA: TGTGCCAGCAGCCAGCCCCCCGCTGGGTTATGGCGGGACGGGGAGACCCAGTACTTC
CDR3: CASSQPPAGLWRDGETQYF

D: -
V: TRBV7-2
J: TRBJ1-5
size: few
DNA: TGTGCCAGCAGCTTAGTTGGCGCAGGGAGGACTCAGCCCCAGCATTTT
CDR3: CASSLVGAGRTQPQHF

D: TRBD1
V: TRBV20-1
J: TRBJ2-7
size: -
DNA: TGCAGTGCTAGTTGGACAGGGCACTACGAGCAGTACTTC
CDR3: CSASWTGHYEQYF

D: TRBD2
V: TRBV3-1/TRBV3-2
J: TRBJ2-2
size: -
DNA: TGTGCCAGCAGCCGAGAGGGACTAGCGGTTAACACCGGGGAGCTGTTTTTT
CDR3: CASSREGLAVNTGELFF

D: -
V: TRBV5-1
J: TRBJ2-3
size: -
DNA: TGCGCCAGCAGCTTGGAGGGTCAGTCTAGCACAGATACGCAGTATTTT
CDR3: CASSLEGQSSTDTQYF

D: -
V: TRBV11-2
J: TRBJ2-5
size: -
DNA: TGTGCCAGCAGCTTTACCCCGGTGGCCCCGGGGGAAGAGACCCAGTACTTC
CDR3: CASSFTPVAPGEETQYF

D: TRBD2
V: TRBV6-4
J: TRBJ2-1
size: once
DNA: TGTGCCAGCAAAAAACTAGCGGGGGCAGGTGAGCAGTTCTTC
CDR3: CASKKLAGAGEQFF

D: -
V: TRBV19
J: TRBJ2-6
size: -
DNA: TGTGCCAGTAGTTCTGGGTCAGGGTCTGGGGCCAACGTCCTGACTTTC
CDR3: CASSSGSGSGANVLTF

D: TRBD1
V: TRBV7-9
J: TRBJ2-7
size: -
DNA: TGTGCCAGCAGCTCAAGACAGGGACCCTACGAGCAGTACTTC
CDR3: CASSSRQGPYEQYF

D: TRBD1
V: TRBV10-3
J: TRBJ2-7
size: -
DNA: TGTGCCACCGCCGGGACAGGGGCCTACGAGCAGTACTTC
CDR3: CATAGTGAYEQYF

D: TRBD2
V: TRBV6-5
J: TRBJ2-7
size: -
DNA: TGTGCCAGCAGCCTCCCCGGGGGGTACGAGCAGTACTTC
CDR3: CASSLPGGYEQYF

D: TRBD1
V: TRBV6-5
J: TRBJ1-1
size: few
DNA: TGTGCCAGCACACGGACAGGGACGTGGGCCGGGGAAGCTTTCTTT
CDR3: CASTRTGTWAGEAFF

D: -
V: TRBV3-1/TRBV3-2
J: TRBJ2-1
size: -
DNA: TGTGCCAGCAGCCAAGATACGGAGACAGCTAAGTTCTTC
CDR3: CASSQDTETAKFF

D: -
V: TRBV11-3
J: TRBJ2-5
size: -
DNA: TGTGCCAGCAGCTTAGGTATGGGACAAGAGACCCAGTACTTC
CDR3: CASSLGMGQETQYF

D: TRBD2
V: TRBV5-4
J: TRBJ2-1
size: -
DNA: TGTGCCAGCAGCTTGCGAACTAGCGGTGAATGGAATGAGCAGTTCTTC
CDR3: CASSLRTSGEWNEQFF

D: -
V: TRBV5-5
J: TRBJ1-2
size: -
DNA: TGTGCCAGCAGCGCCTACAGCTATGGCTACACCTTC
CDR3: CASSAYSYGYTF